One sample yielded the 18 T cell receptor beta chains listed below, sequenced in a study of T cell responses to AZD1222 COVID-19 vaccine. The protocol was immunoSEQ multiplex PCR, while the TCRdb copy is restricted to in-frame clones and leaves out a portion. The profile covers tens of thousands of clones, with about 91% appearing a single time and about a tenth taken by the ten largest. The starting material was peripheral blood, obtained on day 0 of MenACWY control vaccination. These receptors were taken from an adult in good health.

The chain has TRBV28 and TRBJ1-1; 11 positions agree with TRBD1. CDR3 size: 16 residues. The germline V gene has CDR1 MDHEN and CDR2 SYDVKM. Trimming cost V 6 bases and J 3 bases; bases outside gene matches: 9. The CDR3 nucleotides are TGTGCCAGCAGGTCCGGACAGGGGGCCCGACACACTGAAGCTTTCTTT. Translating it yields CASRSGQGARHTEAFF. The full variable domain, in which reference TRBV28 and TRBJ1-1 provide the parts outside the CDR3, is DVKVTQSSRYLVKRTGEKVFLECVQDMDHENMFWYRQDPGLGLRLIYFSYDVKMKEKGDIPEGYSVSREKKERFSLILESASTNQTSMYLCASRSGQGARHTEAFFGQGTRLTVV.

The CDR3 sequence is CASSPESEQYF. DNA of the CDR3: TGTGCCAGCTCACCAGAGTCCGAGCAGTACTTC. The chain has TRBV18 and TRBJ2-7; D gene ambiguous. Germline-derived CDR1 and CDR2 are KGHSH and LQKENI. The V and J ends lost 2 bases and 6 bases respectively, with 5 bases between them. The CDR3 has 11 amino acids.

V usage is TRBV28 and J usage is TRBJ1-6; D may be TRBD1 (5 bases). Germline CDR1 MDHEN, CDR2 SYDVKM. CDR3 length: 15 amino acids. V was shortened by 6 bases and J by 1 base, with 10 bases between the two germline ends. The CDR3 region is CASRGVGSYNSPLHF. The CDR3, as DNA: TGTGCCAGCAGGGGGGTTGGGTCCTATAATTCACCCCTCCACTTT.

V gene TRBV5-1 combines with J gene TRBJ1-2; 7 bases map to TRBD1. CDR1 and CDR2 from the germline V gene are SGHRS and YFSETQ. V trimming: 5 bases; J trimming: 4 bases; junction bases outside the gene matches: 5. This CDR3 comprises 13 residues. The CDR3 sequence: CASSTGDGYGYTF. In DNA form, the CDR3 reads TGCGCCAGCAGTACAGGGGACGGCTATGGCTACACCTTC.

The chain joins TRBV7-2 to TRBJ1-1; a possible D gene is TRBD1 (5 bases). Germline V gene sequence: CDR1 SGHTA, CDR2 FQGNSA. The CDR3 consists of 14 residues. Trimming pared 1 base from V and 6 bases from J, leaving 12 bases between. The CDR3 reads CASSLESGFAEAFF. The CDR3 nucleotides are TGTGCCAGCAGCTTAGAGTCAGGGTTCGCTGAAGCTTTCTTT.

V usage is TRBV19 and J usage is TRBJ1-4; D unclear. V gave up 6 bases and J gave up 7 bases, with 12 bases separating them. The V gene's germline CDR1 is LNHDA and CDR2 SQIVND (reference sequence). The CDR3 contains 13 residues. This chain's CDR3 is CASRKGSVEKLFF. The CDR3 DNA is TGTGCCAGTAGAAAAGGCAGCGTTGAAAAACTGTTTTTT. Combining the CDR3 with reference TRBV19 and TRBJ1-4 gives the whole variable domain DGGITQSPKYLFRKEGQNVTLSCEQNLNHDAMYWYRQDPGQGLRLIYYSQIVNDFQKGDIAEGYSVSREKKESFPLTVTSAQKNPTAFYLCASRKGSVEKLFFGSGTQLSVL.

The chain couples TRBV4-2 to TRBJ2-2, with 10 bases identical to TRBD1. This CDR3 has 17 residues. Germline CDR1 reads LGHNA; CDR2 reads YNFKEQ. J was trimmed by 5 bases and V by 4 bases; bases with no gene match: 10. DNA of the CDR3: TGTGCCAGCAGCCCCCGCCTCGGACAGGGGGGGACCGGGGAGCTGTTTTTT. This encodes CASSPRLGQGGTGELFF.

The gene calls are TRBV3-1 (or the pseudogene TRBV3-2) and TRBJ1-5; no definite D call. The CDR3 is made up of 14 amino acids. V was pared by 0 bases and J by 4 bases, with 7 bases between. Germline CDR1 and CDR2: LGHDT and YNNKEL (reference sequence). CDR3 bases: TGTGCCAGCAGCCAAGATTCTGGGAATCAGCCCCAGCATTTT. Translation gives CASSQDSGNQPQHF.

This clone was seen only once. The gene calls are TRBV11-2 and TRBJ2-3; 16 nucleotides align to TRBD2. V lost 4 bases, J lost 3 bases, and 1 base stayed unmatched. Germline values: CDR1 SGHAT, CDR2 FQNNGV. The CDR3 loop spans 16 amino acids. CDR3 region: CASSSGLAGGTDTQYF. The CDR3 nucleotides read TGTGCCAGCAGCTCGGGACTAGCGGGGGGGACAGATACGCAGTATTTT.

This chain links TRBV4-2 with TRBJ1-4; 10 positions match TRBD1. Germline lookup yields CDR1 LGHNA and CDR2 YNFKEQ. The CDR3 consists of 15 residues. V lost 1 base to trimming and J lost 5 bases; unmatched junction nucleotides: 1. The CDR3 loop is CASSQATGGNEKLFF. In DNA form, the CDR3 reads TGTGCCAGCAGCCAAGCGACAGGGGGCAATGAAAAACTGTTTTTT.

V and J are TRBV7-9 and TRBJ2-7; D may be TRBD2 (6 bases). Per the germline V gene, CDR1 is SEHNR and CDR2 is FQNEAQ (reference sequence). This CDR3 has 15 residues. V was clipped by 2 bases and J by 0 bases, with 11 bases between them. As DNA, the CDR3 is TGTGCCAGCAGCTTACTAGCGACAAGCTCCTACGAGCAGTACTTC. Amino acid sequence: CASSLLATSSYEQYF.

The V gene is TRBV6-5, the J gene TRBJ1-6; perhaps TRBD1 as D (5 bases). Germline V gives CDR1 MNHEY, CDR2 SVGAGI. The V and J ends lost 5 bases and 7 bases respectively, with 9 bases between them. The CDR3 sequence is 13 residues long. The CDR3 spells CASSREGNSPLHF. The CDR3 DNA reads TGTGCCAGCAGTCGGGAGGGGAATTCACCCCTCCACTTT.

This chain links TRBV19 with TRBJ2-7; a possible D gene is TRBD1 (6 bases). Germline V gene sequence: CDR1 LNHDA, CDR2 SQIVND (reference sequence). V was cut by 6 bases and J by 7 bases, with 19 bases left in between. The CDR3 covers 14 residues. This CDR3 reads CASRTTGAWGEQYF. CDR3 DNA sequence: TGTGCCAGTAGGACGACAGGAGCCTGGGGGGAGCAGTACTTC. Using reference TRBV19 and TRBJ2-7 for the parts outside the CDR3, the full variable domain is DGGITQSPKYLFRKEGQNVTLSCEQNLNHDAMYWYRQDPGQGLRLIYYSQIVNDFQKGDIAEGYSVSREKKESFPLTVTSAQKNPTAFYLCASRTTGAWGEQYFGPGTRLTVT.

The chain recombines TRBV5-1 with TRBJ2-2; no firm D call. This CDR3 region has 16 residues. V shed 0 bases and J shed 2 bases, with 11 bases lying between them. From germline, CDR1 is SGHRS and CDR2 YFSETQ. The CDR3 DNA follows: TGCGCCAGCAGCTTGGAAACCATCCCCAACACCGGGGAGCTGTTTTTT. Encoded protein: CASSLETIPNTGELFF.

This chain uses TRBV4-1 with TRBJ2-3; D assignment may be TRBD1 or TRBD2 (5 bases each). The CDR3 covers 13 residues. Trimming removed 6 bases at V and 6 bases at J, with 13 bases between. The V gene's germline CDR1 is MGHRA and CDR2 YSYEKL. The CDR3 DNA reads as TGCGCCAGCAGGGGGGATCCGGAGGATACGCAGTATTTT. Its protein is CASRGDPEDTQYF.

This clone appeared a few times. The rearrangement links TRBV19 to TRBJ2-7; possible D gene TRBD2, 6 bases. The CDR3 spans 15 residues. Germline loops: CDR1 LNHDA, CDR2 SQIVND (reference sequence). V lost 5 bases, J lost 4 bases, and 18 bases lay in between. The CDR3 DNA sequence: TGTGCCAGTAGTGGGAGGCTGGGGAGTGGGTACGAGCAGTACTTC. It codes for CASSGRLGSGYEQYF.

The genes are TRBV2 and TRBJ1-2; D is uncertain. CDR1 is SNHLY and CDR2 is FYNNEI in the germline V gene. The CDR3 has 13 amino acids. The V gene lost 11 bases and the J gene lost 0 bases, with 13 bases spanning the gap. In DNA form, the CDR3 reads TGTGCCTGCCCCCCCCTTTCTAACTATGGCTACACCTTC. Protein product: CACPPLSNYGYTF.

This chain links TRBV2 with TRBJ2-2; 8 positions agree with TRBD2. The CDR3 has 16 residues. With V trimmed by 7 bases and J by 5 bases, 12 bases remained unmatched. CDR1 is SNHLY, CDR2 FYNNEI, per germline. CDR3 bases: TGTGCCAGCAAGGGCCGTGACGGGGGGGTGACCGGGGAGCTGTTTTTT. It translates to CASKGRDGGVTGELFF.